The 19 T cell receptor beta chains listed next were all sequenced from one sample in a study of shared clonotypes between healthy human individuals (dated by TCRdb to 2020 to 2022). The receptor library was made with the immunoSEQ multiplex PCR assay. TCRdb stores this immuneACCESS table with in-frame sequences only. Part of the clones is absent; in the studies checked, under half of the shortfall reflects unresolved V genes, and no reason is known for the rest. Across this sample there are 2.5 million or so clones, with around 90% seen only once. About 0.13% of the sample comes from the top ten. Sequencing was performed on naive CD4+ T cells sorted from blood. The cell subset or site label on this specimen signifies: CD45RA+ positively selected. The source of these receptors is a man between 18 and 35 years old in good health.

The chain has TRBV7-2 and TRBJ2-2; no clear D gene. V lost 6 bases to trimming and J lost 3 bases, with 5 bases between them. Germline assignment: CDR1 SGHTA and CDR2 FQGNSA. This CDR3 is built from 12 residues. The CDR3: CASRNDTGELFF. CDR3 DNA sequence: TGTGCCAGCAGAAATGACACCGGGGAGCTGTTTTTT.

Note on this clone: The junction departs from the called germline gene at one end, perhaps through a read error. The rearrangement links TRBV7-7 to TRBJ1-1, with D possibly matching TRBD1 (5 bases). This CDR3 comprises 15 residues. Germline values: CDR1 SSHAT, CDR2 FNYEAQ (reference sequence). CDR3 sequence: CASSLIGAGDTEAFF. The CDR3 nucleotides are TGTGCTAGCAGCTTAATTGGGGCCGGGGACACTGAAGCTTTCTTT. The complete variable domain, with remaining parts taken from reference TRBV7-7 and TRBJ1-1, reads GAGVSQSPRYKVTKRGQDVTLRCDPISSHATLYWYQQALGQGPEFLTYFNYEAQPDKSGLPSDRFSAERPEGSISTLTIQRTEQRDSAMYRCASSLIGAGDTEAFFGQGTRLTVV.

The V and J genes are TRBV2 and TRBJ1-4, with 9 bases identical to TRBD1. Germline CDR1 is SNHLY and CDR2 is FYNNEI. V lost 4 bases, J lost 4 bases, and 4 bases stayed unmatched. CDR3 length equals 15 residues. The CDR3 reads CASSVQGASNEKLFF. The CDR3 DNA is TGTGCCAGCAGTGTACAGGGGGCTAGTAATGAAAAACTGTTTTTT. Full variable domain (rest looked up from reference TRBV2 and TRBJ1-4): EPEVTQTPSHQVTQMGQEVILRCVPISNHLYFYWYRQILGQKVEFLVSFYNNEISEKSEIFDDQFSVERPDGSNFTLKIRSTKLEDSAMYFCASSVQGASNEKLFFGSGTQLSVL.

The rearrangement joins TRBV7-8 to TRBJ2-7, with TRBD1 identical over 8 bases. The CDR3 runs to 14 residues. The V segment lost 4 bases and the J segment 2 bases; nucleotides outside the gene matches: 4. CDR1 is SGHVS and CDR2 is FQNEAQ in the germline V gene. CDR3 residues: CASSSDRETYEQYF. The CDR3 DNA follows: TGTGCCAGCAGCTCGGACAGGGAGACCTACGAGCAGTACTTC.

On this clone itself: The same CDR3 arises from other DNA sequences in this sample as well. The chain has TRBV6-1 and TRBJ1-2; weak D call: TRBD1 (5 bases). This CDR3 has 13 amino acids. V was trimmed by 6 bases and J by 4 bases, leaving 12 bases between them. CDR1 is MNHNS, CDR2 SASEGT, per germline. The chain's CDR3 is CASRDTRSYGYTF. DNA for the CDR3: TGTGCCAGCAGGGACACAAGAAGCTATGGCTACACCTTC.

The rearrangement joins TRBV27 to TRBJ1-5; D call uncertain. Germline V CDR1 and CDR2: MNHEY, SMNVEV (reference sequence). V was clipped by 5 bases and J by 5 bases, with 13 bases between them. The CDR3 has 14 amino acids. The CDR3 sequence: CASSLRGWDQPQHF. The CDR3 nucleotides are TGTGCCAGCAGTCTCCGCGGGTGGGATCAGCCCCAGCATTTT.

The chain has TRBV5-6 and TRBJ2-7; D is undetermined. V was shortened by 1 base and J by 0 bases, with 14 bases between the two germline ends. Germline V lookup: CDR1 SGHDT, CDR2 YYEEEE. This CDR3 region has 16 residues. The CDR3 loop reads CASSLLGPVSSYEQYF. CDR3 DNA: TGTGCCAGCAGCTTGTTAGGGCCTGTGAGCTCCTACGAGCAGTACTTC.

As regards this clone: This specimen includes other DNA sequences encoding the same CDR3. This rearrangement joins TRBV10-3 to TRBJ2-7; D not resolved. Looked up from germline, CDR1 is ENHRY and CDR2 is SYGVKD. The CDR3 covers 12 residues. Trimming took off 2 bases at V and 7 bases at J, with 9 bases between the two ends. The CDR3 loop is CAISEPAGEQYF. The CDR3 nucleotides are TGTGCCATCAGTGAGCCCGCCGGAGAGCAGTACTTC.

V usage is TRBV5-1 and J usage is TRBJ2-3, with D hard to call. The CDR3 is made up of 16 amino acids. Looked up from germline, CDR1 is SGHRS and CDR2 is YFSETQ. Trimming stripped 4 bases from V and 0 bases from J, with 15 bases between. The CDR3 coding sequence is TGCGCCAGCAGCACCTCCCGCGCCGCCAGCACAGATACGCAGTATTTT. Amino acids: CASSTSRAASTDTQYF.

For the CDR3, the DNA is TGTGCCAGCACCCTAGGGCAGGGGGTGGGTACGCAGTATTTT. Protein: CASTLGQGVGTQYF. The chain couples TRBV7-2 to TRBJ2-3; 7 nucleotides agree with TRBD1. CDR1 and CDR2 (germline): SGHTA, FQGNSA. J was trimmed by 8 bases and V by 7 bases; bases with no gene match: 12. There are 14 residues in the CDR3.

The rearrangement uses TRBV6-5 and TRBJ2-7, with D unresolved. Trimming left V 2 bases short and J 4 bases short, with 9 bases between. There are 13 residues in the CDR3. The V gene's germline CDR1 is MNHEY and CDR2 SVGAGI. The CDR3 spells CASSYRPGYEQYF. In DNA form, the CDR3 reads TGTGCCAGCAGTTACCGACCCGGTTACGAGCAGTACTTC.

This chain joins TRBV9 and TRBJ2-2, with D tentatively TRBD1 or TRBD2 (5 bases each). Looked up from germline, CDR1 is SGDLS and CDR2 is YYNGEE. The V end was cut by 4 bases, the J end by 1 base, with 11 bases between. The CDR3 sequence is 15 residues long. As DNA, the CDR3 is TGTGCCAGCAGCCCTAGGGGAGAGAACACCGGGGAGCTGTTTTTT. Residues: CASSPRGENTGELFF.

The chain is built from TRBV11-2 and TRBJ2-1, with a tentative D call TRBD1 (6 bases). The V end was cut by 4 bases, the J end by 7 bases, with 11 bases between. The CDR3 has 13 residues. The V gene's germline CDR1 is SGHAT and CDR2 FQNNGV. CDR3 nucleotides: TGTGCCAGCAGCTCAACGGACAGAAATGAGCAGTTCTTC. Translating it yields CASSSTDRNEQFF.

J is TRBJ2-7 and V is TRBV11-2; TRBD2 is a possible D gene (5 bases). Germline CDR1 and CDR2: SGHAT and FQNNGV. The V and J ends lost 7 bases and 7 bases respectively, with 20 bases between them. This CDR3 is 14 amino acids long. The CDR3 nucleotides are TGTGCCAGCACCACCGGGATCCCTACGTCGGAGCAGTACTTC. Protein sequence: CASTTGIPTSEQYF. Full variable domain (remainder filled in from reference TRBV11-2 and TRBJ2-7): EAGVAQSPRYKIIEKRQSVAFWCNPISGHATLYWYQQILGQGPKLLIQFQNNGVVDDSQLPKDRFSAERLKGVDSTLKIQPAKLEDSAVYLCASTTGIPTSEQYFGPGTRLTVT.

This clone has only a few counts. This rearrangement joins TRBV30 to TRBJ1-5; tentative D call: TRBD1 (5 bases). CDR1 and CDR2 (germline): GTSNPN, SVGIG (reference sequence). The CDR3 totals 16 residues. Trimming left V 4 bases short and J 3 bases short, with 19 bases between. The CDR3 sequence is CAWTLSGARPNQPQHF. The DNA of the CDR3 is TGTGCCTGGACGTTATCCGGGGCGAGGCCCAATCAGCCCCAGCATTTT.

This chain's CDR3 is CASSPPPGQFLSGANVLTF. The CDR3 nucleotides are TGCGCCAGCAGCCCGCCTCCGGGACAGTTTTTATCTGGGGCCAACGTCCTGACTTTC. The chain has TRBV5-1 and TRBJ2-6; TRBD1 matches at 7 bases. Germline CDR1 SGHRS, CDR2 YFSETQ. V lost 4 bases to trimming and J lost 1 base; unmatched junction nucleotides: 14. This CDR3 spans 19 amino acids.

Details on this clone: Other nucleotide sequences from this sample produce the same CDR3. The chain employs TRBV7-8 and TRBJ2-1; D is possibly TRBD2 (6 bases). Per germline, CDR1 SGHVS and CDR2 FQNEAQ. V was pared by 4 bases and J by 9 bases, with 13 bases between. CDR3 length: 13 residues. The chain's CDR3 is CASSSRELGEQFF. The CDR3 DNA follows: TGTGCCAGCAGCTCCCGGGAGCTAGGTGAGCAGTTCTTC.

This chain connects TRBV5-1 to TRBJ2-2, with D tentatively TRBD2 (8 bases). This CDR3 region has 15 residues. V lost 2 bases, J lost 7 bases, and 15 bases lay in between. The germline CDR1 and CDR2 sequences are SGHRS and YFSETQ. The CDR3 here is CASSLTSGQDGELFF. The DNA for the CDR3 is TGCGCCAGCAGCTTAACTAGCGGACAGGACGGGGAGCTGTTTTTT.

The chain couples TRBV6-6 to TRBJ2-5, with a weak D call TRBD1 (5 bases). There are 15 residues in the CDR3. Trimming shortened V by 2 bases and J by 0 bases, and 10 bases separated the two germline ends. Germline CDR1 reads MNHNY; CDR2 reads SVGAGI (reference sequence). The CDR3 protein is CASSYGARNQETQYF. CDR3 sequence (DNA): TGTGCCAGCAGTTACGGGGCTCGCAACCAAGAGACCCAGTACTTC.